Shown below are 31 T cell receptor beta chains from a single sample sequenced in a study of T cell repertoires in cytomegalovirus infection. These receptors' antigens are unknown. In TCRdb, the reads were re-called with MiXCR into one record per CDR3 protein. The table lists about 500,000 distinct CDR3 sequences, roughly a third of them singletons. Sequences were derived from cultured PBMCs, sampled from culture after CMV antigen stimulation. Receptor source: a human donor in good health (CMV status not recorded). Some clones in this sample may be carry-over from other donors' samples.

In its sample, this clonotype was seen a few times. The CDR3, as DNA: TGTGCCAGCAGAGACGGGACACAGACTGAAGCTTTCTTT. As protein: CASRDGTQTEAFF. The chain recombines TRBV6-8 with TRBJ1-1; D is perhaps TRBD1 (6 bases). The germline V gene has CDR1 MNHGY and CDR2 SAAAGT. The V end lost 6 bases, the J end lost 5 bases, and 13 bases lay between the germline ends. The CDR3 loop spans 13 amino acids.

The rearrangement uses TRBV15 and TRBJ2-2; D may be TRBD1 or TRBD2 (5 bases each). Germline CDR1 reads LNHNV; CDR2 reads YYDKDF (reference sequence). V was clipped by 2 bases and J by 2 bases, with 15 bases between them. CDR3 size: 17 residues. The CDR3 sequence is CATSRSQTWDNTGELFF. CDR3 nucleotides: TGTGCCACCAGCAGAAGCCAGACATGGGACAACACCGGGGAGCTGTTTTTT.

This clonotype was counted only a few times. V and J are TRBV12-3 or TRBV12-4 and TRBJ1-2; D is perhaps TRBD1 (6 bases). V gave up 7 bases and J gave up 5 bases, with 17 bases separating them. This CDR3 has 14 residues. This chain's CDR3 is CASTPWGGAYGYTF. The CDR3 DNA follows: TGTGCCAGCACCCCATGGGGGGGCGCTTATGGCTACACCTTC.

The genes are TRBV28 and TRBJ2-1; no definite D call. Germline CDR1 reads MDHEN; CDR2 reads SYDVKM. This CDR3 contains 14 residues. The germline V and J ends were trimmed by 8 bases and 3 bases, with 14 bases remaining between them. Here the CDR3 reads CASSGAAYYNEQFF. CDR3 nucleotides: TGTGCCAGCTCCGGTGCGGCTTACTACAATGAGCAGTTCTTC.

The chain links TRBV19 to TRBJ2-5; D gene unclear. The CDR3 runs 13 residues. In germline, CDR1 is LNHDA, CDR2 SQIVND (reference sequence). Trimming cost V 5 bases and J 5 bases, with 12 bases left between them. CDR3 in DNA: TGTGCCAGTAGTGTCCAGTTGGGGGAGACCCAGTACTTC. Its translation is CASSVQLGETQYF.

The CDR3 DNA is TGTGCCGCGCGAAAGACAAACACCGGGGAGCTGTTTTTT. Protein: CAARKTNTGELFF. V usage is TRBV27 and J usage is TRBJ2-2, with D unclear. The CDR3 totals 13 residues. Between the trimmed V and J ends, which lost 11 bases and 2 bases, there was a span of 12 bases. Germline lookup yields CDR1 MNHEY and CDR2 SMNVEV (reference sequence).

This clonotype was found a few times. The chain is built from TRBV12-5 and TRBJ1-6; D possibly corresponds to TRBD1 (5 bases). The V end was cut by 2 bases, the J end by 8 bases, with 13 bases between. Germline values: CDR1 LGHNT, CDR2 FRNRAP. This CDR3 is built from 15 residues. In DNA form, the CDR3 reads TGTGCTAGTGGTTTGAGGGACCCTTTGGATTCACCCCTCCACTTT. It yields the protein CASGLRDPLDSPLHF. The variable domain in full, with the rest retrieved from reference TRBV12-5 and TRBJ1-6, is DARVTQTPRHKVTEMGQEVTMRCQPILGHNTVFWYRQTMMQGLELLAYFRNRAPLDDSGMPKDRFSAEMPDATLATLKIQPSEPRDSAVYFCASGLRDPLDSPLHFGNGTRLTVT.

There are a few counts of this clonotype. This chain uses TRBV28 with TRBJ2-1; 9 bases line up with TRBD2. Germline V lookup: CDR1 MDHEN, CDR2 SYDVKM. The CDR3 is 15 residues long. The V and J ends lost 6 bases and 10 bases, in that order; junction bases with no gene match: 13. Here the CDR3 reads CASSSPGTSFKEQFF. The CDR3 DNA reads TGTGCCAGCAGCTCTCCCGGGACTAGCTTTAAGGAGCAGTTCTTC.

This clonotype was picked up many times. The J gene is TRBJ1-5, the V gene TRBV29-1, with D perhaps matching TRBD1 (5 bases). The CDR3 is 13 amino acids. Trimming left V 1 base short and J 6 bases short, with 10 bases between. Germline CDR1 is SQVTM and CDR2 is ANQGSEA. The CDR3 nucleotides read TGCAGCGTTGAAGCTGGGGGGGGTCAGCCCCAGCATTTT. Its protein is CSVEAGGGQPQHF.

The V gene is TRBV12-3 or TRBV12-4, the J gene TRBJ2-1; TRBD2 matches at 10 bases. The CDR3 has 18 amino acids. J gave up 0 bases and V 3 bases, and 8 bases lay outside the gene matches. Here the CDR3 DNA reads TGTGCCAGCAGTTTCAGCGGGAGGGCCGAGAGCTCCTACAATGAGCAGTTCTTC. Amino acids: CASSFSGRAESSYNEQFF.

To note about this clonotype: Germline is not matched at one junction end, which may reflect a read error. The chain recombines TRBV2 with TRBJ2-7, with TRBD2 identical over 8 bases. Germline V CDR1 and CDR2: SNHLY, FYNNEI. The CDR3 is made up of 13 amino acids. The CDR3 sequence is CASREAGLGEQYF. CDR3 nucleotides: TGTGCCAGCAGGGAAGCGGGACTAGGCGAGCAGTACTTC.

The chain has TRBV19 and TRBJ1-1; a weak D match, TRBD1 (5 bases). Germline V CDR1 and CDR2: LNHDA, SQIVND (reference sequence). Trimming left V 11 bases short and J 8 bases short, with 12 bases between. The CDR3 extends over 10 amino acids. In DNA form, the CDR3 reads TGTGCCTGGGGGACGGTCGAAGCTTTCTTT. Encoded protein: CAWGTVEAFF.

The gene calls are TRBV5-4 and TRBJ2-1, with D tentatively TRBD2 (5 bases). The CDR3 consists of 16 residues. Trimming removed 4 bases from V and 8 bases from J, with 22 bases in between. From germline, CDR1 is SGHNT and CDR2 YYREEE (reference sequence). The CDR3 sequence is CASSGATRPTNHEQFF. The CDR3 DNA follows: TGTGCCAGCAGCGGTGCTACTAGACCAACCAACCATGAGCAGTTCTTC.

In this sample, this clonotype turned up a few times. The CDR3 reads CASSLLTGQETQYF. CDR3 bases: TGTGCCAGCAGCTTGTTGACAGGGCAAGAGACCCAGTACTTC. V is TRBV7-6 and J is TRBJ2-5; 7 nucleotides align to TRBD1. This CDR3 comprises 14 residues. V lost 3 bases, J lost 2 bases, and 3 bases stayed unmatched. Germline V gene lookup returns CDR1 SGHVS and CDR2 FNYEAQ.

V is TRBV6-2 or TRBV6-3 and J is TRBJ2-7; D possibly matches TRBD1 or TRBD2 (5 bases each). The CDR3 spans 16 residues. Germline V gene sequence: CDR1 MNHEY, CDR2 SVGEGT. The germline V and J ends were trimmed by 2 bases and 3 bases, with 17 bases remaining between them. The CDR3 DNA follows: TGTGCCAGCAGTTACAGCGGTTGGGCTACAGGCTACGAGCAGTACGTC. Protein product: CASSYSGWATGYEQYV.

The chain is built from TRBV6-5 and TRBJ2-2; a weak D match, TRBD1 (5 bases). CDR3 size: 18 residues. Between the trimmed V and J ends, which lost 0 bases and 6 bases, there was a span of 20 bases. The germline V gene encodes CDR1 MNHEY and CDR2 SVGAGI. CDR3 nucleotides: TGTGCCAGCAGTTACTCGGGTTTGGTGAACAGGACCCCCGGGGAGCTGTTTTTT. Translation gives CASSYSGLVNRTPGELFF.

This clonotype occurred a few times. This chain joins TRBV4-3 and TRBJ2-5, with 7 bases matching TRBD1. The ends lost 5 bases at V and 2 bases at J; junction bases unmatched: 11. Germline CDR1 is LGHNA and CDR2 is YSLEER. This CDR3 has 16 residues. CDR3 loop: CASSEWTGPNQETQYF. The CDR3 coding sequence is TGCGCCAGCAGCGAATGGACAGGTCCAAATCAAGAGACCCAGTACTTC.

The chain has TRBV19 and TRBJ2-3; D is possibly TRBD2 (6 bases). Trimming removed 6 bases at V and 10 bases at J, with 17 bases between. The CDR3 has 13 amino acids. Germline CDR1 reads LNHDA; CDR2 reads SQIVND (reference sequence). The DNA of the CDR3 is TGTGCCAGTAGGGGACTCGGGGGAGAGTCGCAGTATTTT. Translation gives CASRGLGGESQYF.

The V gene is TRBV10-3, the J gene TRBJ2-3; a possible D gene is TRBD2 (5 bases). CDR3 length equals 15 residues. Trimming removed 5 bases from V and 6 bases from J, with 18 bases in between. Germline V gene data show CDR1 as ENHRY and CDR2 as SYGVKD. CDR3 coding DNA: TGTGCCATCAGTAGGTCGGGATCCGTCGGGGATACGCAGTATTTT. Protein sequence: CAISRSGSVGDTQYF.

This sequence joins TRBV7-9 and TRBJ2-3; the D call may be TRBD1 or TRBD2 (5 bases each). The CDR3 has 9 amino acids. Germline V gene lookup returns CDR1 SEHNR and CDR2 FQNEAQ (reference sequence). Trimming took 11 bases from V and 5 from J, leaving 5 bases between them. CDR3 DNA: TGTGCCGGGGGAGATACGCAGTATTTT. The encoded protein is CAGGDTQYF.

V gene TRBV18 combines with J gene TRBJ1-3; TRBD1 might be the D (6 bases). The CDR3 covers 15 residues. V was shortened by 5 bases and J by 0 bases, with 11 bases between the two germline ends. Per germline, CDR1 KGHSH and CDR2 LQKENI. The CDR3 spells CASSWDTSSGNTIYF. The CDR3 nucleotides read TGTGCCAGCTCATGGGACACATCCTCTGGAAACACCATATATTTT.

V gene TRBV27 combines with J gene TRBJ2-7; 7 bases agree with TRBD2. This CDR3 is 15 amino acids long. The germline V gene has CDR1 MNHEY and CDR2 SMNVEV (reference sequence). J was trimmed by 1 base and V by 2 bases; bases with no gene match: 5. The CDR3 loop reads CASSLTSVVSYEQYF. The CDR3 DNA sequence: TGTGCCAGCAGTTTAACTAGCGTAGTATCCTACGAGCAGTACTTC.

The chain has TRBV7-9 and TRBJ2-1; TRBD2 aligns across 12 bases. The length of the CDR3 is 15 residues. The V and J ends lost 8 bases and 4 bases, in that order; junction bases with no gene match: 6. Looked up from germline, CDR1 is SEHNR and CDR2 is FQNEAQ (reference sequence). CDR3 residues: CASLPGLAGYNEQFF. As DNA, the CDR3 is TGTGCCAGCCTCCCGGGACTAGCGGGTTACAATGAGCAGTTCTTC.

This clonotype was counted a few times. The chain joins TRBV27 to TRBJ2-3; D not resolved. From germline, CDR1 is MNHEY and CDR2 SMNVEV (reference sequence). The length of the CDR3 is 13 residues. The V end lost 6 bases, the J end lost 5 bases, and 12 bases lay between the germline ends. The CDR3 nucleotides are TGTGCCAGCAGCATCTCCCCCTTAGATACGCAGTATTTT. Its protein is CASSISPLDTQYF.

This chain links TRBV11-1 with TRBJ2-1; weak D call: TRBD2 (6 bases). CDR3 length: 18 amino acids. Looked up from germline, CDR1 is SGHAT and CDR2 is FQDESV (reference sequence). With 5 bases removed from V and 4 bases from J, the gap between germline ends came to 24 bases. DNA of the CDR3: TGTGCCAGCAGCATCGGAAGCTTGCGGGGTCTTGGTTACAATGAGCAGTTCTTC. Translating it yields CASSIGSLRGLGYNEQFF. Full variable domain (rest looked up from reference TRBV11-1 and TRBJ2-1): EAEVAQSPRYKITEKSQAVAFWCDPISGHATLYWYRQILGQGPELLVQFQDESVVDDSQLPKDRFSAERLKGVDSTLKIQPAELGDSAMYLCASSIGSLRGLGYNEQFFGPGTRLTVL.

This clonotype was detected only a few times. The chain combines TRBV11-3 with TRBJ2-3, with 12 bases fitting TRBD2. Germline-derived CDR1 and CDR2 are SGHNT and YENEEA. V was pared by 6 bases and J by 1 base, with 11 bases of the junction left unmatched. CDR3 length: 18 amino acids. This CDR3 is CASSPTSGSTRGTDTQYF. The CDR3 DNA sequence: TGTGCCAGCAGTCCGACTAGCGGGAGCACCCGGGGCACAGATACGCAGTATTTT.

This chain uses TRBV25-1 with TRBJ2-1, with TRBD2 matching over 15 bases. Looked up from germline, CDR1 is MGHDK and CDR2 is SYGVNS. The CDR3 spans 15 residues. V shed 6 bases and J 7 bases; nucleotides not matched to a gene: 4. CDR3 nucleotide sequence: TGTGCCAGCAGGGGAGGGACTAGCGGGAGGAATGAGCAGTTCTTC. This codes for CASRGGTSGRNEQFF.

The chain recombines TRBV6-5 with TRBJ1-1; D not certain. Trimming removed 5 bases from V and 1 base from J, with 11 bases in between. The V gene's germline CDR1 is MNHEY and CDR2 SVGAGI. The CDR3 loop spans 14 amino acids. This chain's CDR3 is CASSRGRGNTEAFF. As DNA, the CDR3 is TGTGCCAGCAGTCGCGGACGGGGGAACACTGAAGCTTTCTTT.

This clonotype was observed at least ten times. V gene TRBV7-2 combines with J gene TRBJ2-5, with 7 bases lining up with TRBD2. This CDR3 has 15 residues. V trimming: 9 bases; J trimming: 4 bases; junction bases outside the gene matches: 14. The germline gives CDR1 SGHTA, CDR2 FQGNSA. CDR3 protein: CASTRSGNDGETQYF. CDR3 bases: TGTGCCAGTACTCGGAGCGGGAACGATGGAGAGACCCAGTACTTC.

The chain uses TRBV5-5 and TRBJ2-1; TRBD2 matches at 7 bases. The CDR3 spans 16 residues. Germline V gives CDR1 SGHKS, CDR2 YYEKEE (reference sequence). V lost 5 bases, J lost 6 bases, and 14 bases stayed unmatched. The DNA for the CDR3 is TGTGCCAGCAGAACGGTACGGACTAGTGGGCTCAATGAGCAGTTCTTC. Translating gives CASRTVRTSGLNEQFF.

Details on this clonotype: Germline is not matched at one junction end, which may reflect a read error. The rearrangement uses TRBV4-2 and TRBJ2-3, with D possibly matching TRBD2 (6 bases). Germline V gene lookup returns CDR1 LGHNA and CDR2 YNFKEQ. The CDR3 extends over 16 amino acids. In nucleotides, the CDR3 is TGCGCCAGCAGCCAAGGCTGGGCTAGCGGCACAGATACGCAGTATTTT. Residues: CASSQGWASGTDTQYF.